This record concerns one T cell receptor (beta chain) sequence. The record originates from a study of blood T cell repertoires in COVID-19. Study at large: Some COVID-19 samples were acute and others convalescent; all came from the United States, Italy and Spain. The cDNA or gDNA used as material had been derived from T cells, B-cell-depleted T cells, or PBMCs.

V was pared by 4 bases and J by 0 bases, with 12 bases of the junction left unmatched. This CDR3 region has 18 residues. Looked up from germline, CDR1 is SGHRS and CDR2 is YFSETQ. Original data processing: Nucleated cell number was recorded as an estimate derived from reference gene primer amplification. Produced via immunoSEQ multiplex PCR; TCRdb's table is partial and in-frame only. The V and J calls and the clone size are those of that table, but D and trimming were determined from the DNA. Here the sample spans approximately 73,000 clones, 70% to 85% being singletons. The sequencing input was peripheral blood. The chain recombines TRBV5-1 with TRBJ2-7; 11 bases agree with TRBD2. The clonotype comes from a woman aged 65 to 85 with acute or convalescent COVID-19. Here the CDR3 DNA reads TGCGCCAGCAGCGGGGGTGGTCTAGCGGGAGGAATCTCCTACGAGCAGTACTTC. It translates to CASSGGGLAGGISYEQYF.